The 7 T cell receptor beta chains below all came from one sample that was sequenced in a study of patients with pleural tuberculosis. One entry per CDR3 protein, called by TCRdb with MiXCR from the reads. The repertoire has around 50,000 distinct CDR3 sequences, 6% to 8% of them found once; the top ten carry roughly 15%. The source is a human donor with pleural tuberculosis.

This clonotype was picked up many times. The chain employs TRBV24-1 and TRBJ1-1; D uncertain. Trimming left V 4 bases short and J 0 bases short, with 8 bases between. The CDR3 length is 14 residues. Germline CDR1 KGHDR, CDR2 SFDVKD. The CDR3 loop reads CATSESGMNTEAFF. CDR3 bases: TGTGCCACCAGTGAGTCGGGCATGAACACTGAAGCTTTCTTT.

This clonotype was detected ten times or more. CDR3 sequence (DNA): TGTGCCAGTCGTACCCTGACAGGCTGGGGCTACACCTTC. Translation gives CASRTLTGWGYTF. V usage is TRBV27 and J usage is TRBJ1-2, with D possibly TRBD1 on 6 matching bases. V gave up 9 bases and J gave up 8 bases, with 19 bases separating them. Germline V gives CDR1 MNHEY, CDR2 SMNVEV (reference sequence). The CDR3 sequence is 13 residues long.

This clonotype was seen at least ten times. The rearrangement joins TRBV20-1 to TRBJ2-5; 10 bases map to TRBD1. The germline V gene has CDR1 DFQATT and CDR2 SNEGSKA (reference sequence). J was trimmed by 2 bases and V by 3 bases; bases with no gene match: 3. The CDR3 length is 14 residues. The CDR3 is CSARDRGKQETQYF. CDR3 sequence (DNA): TGCAGTGCTAGGGACAGGGGGAAACAAGAGACCCAGTACTTC.

This clonotype came up many times. The chain uses TRBV6-1 and TRBJ1-1; perhaps TRBD1 as D (6 bases). The V gene's germline CDR1 is MNHNS and CDR2 SASEGT. The V end lost 6 bases, the J end lost 2 bases, and 13 bases lay between the germline ends. CDR3 size: 14 residues. CDR3 amino acids: CASSPGGQNTEAFF. CDR3 DNA sequence: TGTGCCAGCAGCCCCGGGGGCCAAAACACTGAAGCTTTCTTT.

This clonotype has ten or more counts. The V and J genes are TRBV12-3 or TRBV12-4 and TRBJ2-1; 9 bases are shared with TRBD2. The length of the CDR3 is 15 residues. Trimming took 3 bases from V and 2 from J; bases not matched to a gene: 2. The CDR3 sequence is CASSLSSGTYNEQFF. The CDR3 DNA is TGTGCCAGCAGTTTGTCTAGCGGGACCTACAATGAGCAGTTCTTC.

This clonotype was seen ten or more times. The chain joins TRBV10-3 to TRBJ1-2, with no clear D. The CDR3 consists of 12 residues. V gave up 7 bases and J gave up 8 bases, with 14 bases separating them. The V gene's germline CDR1 is ENHRY and CDR2 SYGVKD. The CDR3 reads CAITPDFYGYTF. The CDR3, as DNA: TGTGCCATCACCCCTGACTTCTACGGCTACACCTTC.

This clonotype was observed many times. J is TRBJ2-1 and V is TRBV6-1; unclear D gene. CDR1 is MNHNS, CDR2 SASEGT, per germline. This CDR3 region has 15 residues. V dropped 2 bases and J dropped 6 bases, with 14 bases sitting between them. In DNA form, the CDR3 reads TGTGCCAGCAGTGAATTAGGTAGGGCCGCCAATGAGCAGTTCTTC. Translation: CASSELGRAANEQFF.